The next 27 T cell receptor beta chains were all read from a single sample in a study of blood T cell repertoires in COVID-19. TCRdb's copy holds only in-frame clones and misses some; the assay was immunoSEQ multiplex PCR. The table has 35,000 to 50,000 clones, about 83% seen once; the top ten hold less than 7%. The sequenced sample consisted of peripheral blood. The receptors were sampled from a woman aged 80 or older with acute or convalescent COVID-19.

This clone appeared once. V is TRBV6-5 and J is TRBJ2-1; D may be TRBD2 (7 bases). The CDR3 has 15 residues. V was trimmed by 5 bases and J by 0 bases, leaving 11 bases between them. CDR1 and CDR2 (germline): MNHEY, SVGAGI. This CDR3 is CASSRGASSYNEQFF. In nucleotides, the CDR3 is TGTGCCAGCAGTCGGGGGGCAAGCTCCTACAATGAGCAGTTCTTC.

The CDR3, as DNA: TGCGCCAGCAGTGAGGGCCGAAGTGCTTTCTACGAGCAGTACTTC. It is translated as CASSEGRSAFYEQYF. The rearrangement links TRBV10-1 to TRBJ2-7, with D unclear. The ends were cut back, 2 bases at V and 3 bases at J, with 14 bases in the middle. From germline, CDR1 is WNHNN and CDR2 SYGVQD (reference sequence). The CDR3 sequence is 15 residues long.

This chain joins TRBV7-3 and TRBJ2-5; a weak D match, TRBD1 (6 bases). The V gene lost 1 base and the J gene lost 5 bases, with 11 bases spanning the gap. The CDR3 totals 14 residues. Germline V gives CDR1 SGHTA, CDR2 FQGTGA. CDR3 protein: CASSLNGGQETQYF. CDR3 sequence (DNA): TGTGCCAGCAGCTTAAATGGGGGCCAGGAGACCCAGTACTTC.

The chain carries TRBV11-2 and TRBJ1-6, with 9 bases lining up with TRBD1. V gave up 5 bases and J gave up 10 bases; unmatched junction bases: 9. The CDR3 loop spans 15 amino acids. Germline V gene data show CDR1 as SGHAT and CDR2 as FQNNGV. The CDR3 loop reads CASSPHRGQGSPLHF. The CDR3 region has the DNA TGTGCCAGCAGCCCACACAGGGGGCAAGGCTCACCCCTCCACTTT.

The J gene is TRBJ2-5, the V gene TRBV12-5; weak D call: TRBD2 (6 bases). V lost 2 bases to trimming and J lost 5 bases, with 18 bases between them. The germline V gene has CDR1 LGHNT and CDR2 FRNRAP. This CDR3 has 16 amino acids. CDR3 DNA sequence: TGTGCTAGTGGTTTGCAACCAACGGGGAGGTATGAGACCCAGTACTTC. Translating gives CASGLQPTGRYETQYF.

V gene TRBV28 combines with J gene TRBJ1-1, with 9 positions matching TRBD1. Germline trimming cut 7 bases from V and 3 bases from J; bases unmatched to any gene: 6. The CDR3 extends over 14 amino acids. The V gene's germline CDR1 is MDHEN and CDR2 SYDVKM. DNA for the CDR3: TGTGCCAGCATGCGCCGGGACAGGGACACTGAAGCTTTCTTT. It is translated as CASMRRDRDTEAFF.

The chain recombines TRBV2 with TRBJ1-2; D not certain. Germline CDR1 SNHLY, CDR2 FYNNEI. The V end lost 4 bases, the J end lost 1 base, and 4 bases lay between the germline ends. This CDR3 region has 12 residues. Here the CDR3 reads CASSVRNYGYTF. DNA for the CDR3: TGTGCCAGCAGTGTGCGTAACTATGGCTACACCTTC.

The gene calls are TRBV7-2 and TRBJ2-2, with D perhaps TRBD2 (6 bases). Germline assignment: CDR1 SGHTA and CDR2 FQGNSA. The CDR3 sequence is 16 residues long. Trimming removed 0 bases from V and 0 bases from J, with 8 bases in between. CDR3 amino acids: CASSLARLANTGELFF. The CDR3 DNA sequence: TGTGCCAGCAGCTTAGCGCGACTAGCGAACACCGGGGAGCTGTTTTTT.

For the CDR3, the DNA is TGTGCCAGCAGTGAACCCCCGACAGTCTCTGGAAACACCATATATTTT. Translation gives CASSEPPTVSGNTIYF. The chain is built from TRBV6-1 and TRBJ1-3, with D maybe TRBD1 (5 bases). Trimming left V 2 bases short and J 0 bases short, with 11 bases between. The germline CDR1 and CDR2 sequences are MNHNS and SASEGT. CDR3 size: 16 residues.

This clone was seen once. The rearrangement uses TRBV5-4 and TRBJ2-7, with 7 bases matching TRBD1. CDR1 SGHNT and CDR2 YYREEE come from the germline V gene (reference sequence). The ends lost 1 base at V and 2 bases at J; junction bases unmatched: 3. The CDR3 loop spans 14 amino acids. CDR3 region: CASSLRDRAYEQYF. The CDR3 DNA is TGTGCCAGCAGCTTGAGAGACAGGGCCTACGAGCAGTACTTC. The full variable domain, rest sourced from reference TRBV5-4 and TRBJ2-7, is ETGVTQSPTHLIKTRGQQVTLRCSSQSGHNTVSWYQQALGQGPQFIFQYYREEENGRGNFPPRFSGLQFPNYSSELNVNALELDDSALYLCASSLRDRAYEQYFGPGTRLTVT.

The CDR3 nucleotides read TGTGCCAGCAGTTTCCGGGACTCTAATTCACCCCTCCACTTT. Translated, it gives CASSFRDSNSPLHF. The chain recombines TRBV28 with TRBJ1-6; TRBD1 might be the D (5 bases). V lost 3 bases to trimming and J lost 6 bases, with 9 bases between them. The V gene's germline CDR1 is MDHEN and CDR2 SYDVKM. The CDR3 consists of 14 residues.

The CDR3 nucleotides are TGTGCCAGCTCACCACTCAGGCAGGGGCACAATGAGCAGTTCTTC. Translation gives CASSPLRQGHNEQFF. The gene calls are TRBV18 and TRBJ2-1, with a weak D call TRBD1 (6 bases). Germline CDR1 is KGHSH and CDR2 is LQKENI. CDR3 length: 15 residues. The V gene lost 1 base and the J gene lost 5 bases, with 12 bases spanning the gap.

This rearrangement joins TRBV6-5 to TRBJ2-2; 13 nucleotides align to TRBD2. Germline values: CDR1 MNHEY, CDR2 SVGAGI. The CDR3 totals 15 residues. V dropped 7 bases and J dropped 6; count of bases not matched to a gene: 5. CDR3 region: CASKQTSGGSGELFF. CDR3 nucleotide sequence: TGTGCCAGCAAACAGACTAGCGGGGGGTCCGGGGAGCTGTTTTTT.

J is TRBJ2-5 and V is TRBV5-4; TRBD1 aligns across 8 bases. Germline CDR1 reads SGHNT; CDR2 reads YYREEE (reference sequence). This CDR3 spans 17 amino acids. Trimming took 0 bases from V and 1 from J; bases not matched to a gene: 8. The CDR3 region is CASSLGTRTGPQETQYF. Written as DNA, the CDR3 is TGTGCCAGCAGCTTGGGAACACGGACAGGGCCCCAAGAGACCCAGTACTTC.

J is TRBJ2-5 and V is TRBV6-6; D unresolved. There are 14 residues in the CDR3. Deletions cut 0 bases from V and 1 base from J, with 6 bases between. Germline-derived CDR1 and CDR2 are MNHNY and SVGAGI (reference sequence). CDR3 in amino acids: CASSYSRAQETQYF. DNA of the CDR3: TGTGCCAGCAGTTACTCGAGAGCCCAAGAGACCCAGTACTTC.

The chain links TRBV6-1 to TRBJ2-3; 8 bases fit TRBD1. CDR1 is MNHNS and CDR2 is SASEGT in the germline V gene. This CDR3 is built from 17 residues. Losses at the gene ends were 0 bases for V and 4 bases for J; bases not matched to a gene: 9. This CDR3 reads CASSEAFGQGGPDTQYF. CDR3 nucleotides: TGTGCCAGCAGTGAAGCGTTCGGACAGGGAGGACCAGATACGCAGTATTTT.

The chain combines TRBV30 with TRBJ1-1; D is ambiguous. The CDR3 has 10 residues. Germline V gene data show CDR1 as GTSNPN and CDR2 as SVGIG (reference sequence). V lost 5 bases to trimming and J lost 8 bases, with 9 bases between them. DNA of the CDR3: TGTGCCTGGGGACGGAGCGAAGCTTTCTTT. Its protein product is CAWGRSEAFF.

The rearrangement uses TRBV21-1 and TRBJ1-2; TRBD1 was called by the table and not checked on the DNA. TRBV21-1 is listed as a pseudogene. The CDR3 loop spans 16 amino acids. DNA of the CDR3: TGTGCCAGCAGCAAGTTGGGACAGGGTGCGTGGTATGGCTACACCTTC. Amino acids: CASSKLGQGAWYGYTF.

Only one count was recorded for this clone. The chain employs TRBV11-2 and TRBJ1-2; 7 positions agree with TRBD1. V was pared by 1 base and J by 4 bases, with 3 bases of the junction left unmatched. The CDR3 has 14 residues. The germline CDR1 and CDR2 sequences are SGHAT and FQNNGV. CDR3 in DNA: TGTGCCAGCAGCTTAGCAGGGGGTGGCTATGGCTACACCTTC. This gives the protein CASSLAGGGYGYTF.

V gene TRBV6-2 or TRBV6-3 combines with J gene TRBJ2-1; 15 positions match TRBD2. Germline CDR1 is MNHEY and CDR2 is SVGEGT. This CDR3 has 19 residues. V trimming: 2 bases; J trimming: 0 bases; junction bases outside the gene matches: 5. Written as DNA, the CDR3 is TGTGCCAGCAGTTACGGACTAGCGGGGGGGACGGGCTCCTACAATGAGCAGTTCTTC. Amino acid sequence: CASSYGLAGGTGSYNEQFF.

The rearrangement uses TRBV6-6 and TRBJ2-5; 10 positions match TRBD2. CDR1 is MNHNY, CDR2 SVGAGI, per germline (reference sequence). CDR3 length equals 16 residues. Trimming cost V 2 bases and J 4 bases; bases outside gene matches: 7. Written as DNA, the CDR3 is TGTGCCAGCAGTTACGGGGTGACTAGCGGGTTAGAGACCCAGTACTTC. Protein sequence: CASSYGVTSGLETQYF.

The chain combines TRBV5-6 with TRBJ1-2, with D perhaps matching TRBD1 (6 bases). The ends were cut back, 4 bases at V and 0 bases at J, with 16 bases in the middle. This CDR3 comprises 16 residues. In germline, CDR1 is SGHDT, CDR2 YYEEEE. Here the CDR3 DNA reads TGTGCCAGCAGCCCCGGGGGGGCAAGTCCTAACTATGGCTACACCTTC. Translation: CASSPGGASPNYGYTF.

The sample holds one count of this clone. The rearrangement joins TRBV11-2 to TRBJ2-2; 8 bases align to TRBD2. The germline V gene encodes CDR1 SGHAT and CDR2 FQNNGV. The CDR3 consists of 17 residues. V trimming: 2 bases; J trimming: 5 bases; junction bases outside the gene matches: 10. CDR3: CASSLTALGGATGELFF. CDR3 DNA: TGTGCCAGCAGCTTAACCGCGCTCGGGGGGGCAACCGGGGAGCTGTTTTTT.

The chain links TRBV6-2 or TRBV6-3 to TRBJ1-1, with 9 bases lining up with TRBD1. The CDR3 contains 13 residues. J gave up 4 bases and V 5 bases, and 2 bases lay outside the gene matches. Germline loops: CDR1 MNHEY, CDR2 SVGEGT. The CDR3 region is CASSDRGTTEAFF. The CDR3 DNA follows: TGTGCCAGCAGTGACAGGGGGACCACTGAAGCTTTCTTT.

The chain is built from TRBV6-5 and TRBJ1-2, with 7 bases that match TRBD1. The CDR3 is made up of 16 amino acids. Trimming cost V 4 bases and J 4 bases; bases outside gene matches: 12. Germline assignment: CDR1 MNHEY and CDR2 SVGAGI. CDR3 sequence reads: CASSSSLGQALYGYTF. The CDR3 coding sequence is TGTGCCAGCAGTTCCTCACTTGGACAGGCCCTCTATGGCTACACCTTC.

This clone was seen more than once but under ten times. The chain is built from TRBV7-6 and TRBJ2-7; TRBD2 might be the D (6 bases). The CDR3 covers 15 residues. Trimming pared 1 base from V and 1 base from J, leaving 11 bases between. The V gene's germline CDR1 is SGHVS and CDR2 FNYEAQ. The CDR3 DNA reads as TGTGCCAGCAGCTTAGAAACTAGCTTTTCCTACGAGCAGTACTTC. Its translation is CASSLETSFSYEQYF.

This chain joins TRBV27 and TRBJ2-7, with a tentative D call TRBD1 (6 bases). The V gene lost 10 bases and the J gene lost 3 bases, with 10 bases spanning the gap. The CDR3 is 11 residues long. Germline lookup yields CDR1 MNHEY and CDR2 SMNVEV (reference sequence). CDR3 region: CAIQQGYEQYF. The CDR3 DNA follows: TGTGCCATCCAACAGGGCTACGAGCAGTACTTC.